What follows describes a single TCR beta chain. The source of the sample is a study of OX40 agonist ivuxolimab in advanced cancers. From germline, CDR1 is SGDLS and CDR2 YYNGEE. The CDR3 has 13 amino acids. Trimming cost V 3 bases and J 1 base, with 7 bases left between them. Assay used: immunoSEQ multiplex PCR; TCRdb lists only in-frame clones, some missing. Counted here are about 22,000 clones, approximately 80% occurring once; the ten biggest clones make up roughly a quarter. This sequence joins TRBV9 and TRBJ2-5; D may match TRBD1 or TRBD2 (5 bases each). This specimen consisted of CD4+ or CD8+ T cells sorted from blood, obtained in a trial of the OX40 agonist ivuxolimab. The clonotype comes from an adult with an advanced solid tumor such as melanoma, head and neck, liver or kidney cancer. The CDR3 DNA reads TGTGCCAGCAGCGCCGGGACCCAAGAGACCCAGTACTTC. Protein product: CASSAGTQETQYF.